Each of the 20 T cell receptor beta chains below was sequenced from the same sample in a study of cytomegalovirus exposure and HLA in healthy donors. Researchers ran the PCR with 60 Vbeta and 13 Jbeta primers. TCRdb keeps only in-frame clones here, not all; method: immunoSEQ multiplex PCR. The sample totals 95,000 to 150,000 clones. Sequences were obtained from PBMCs. Every receptor here comes from a man younger than 30 in good health and CMV-seronegative.

V usage is TRBV5-8 and J usage is TRBJ1-4, with TRBD1 matching 12 bases. This CDR3 has 16 residues. The germline CDR1 and CDR2 sequences are SGHTS and YDEGEE. The junction had 5 bases not matched to a gene; V was cut back by 0 bases and J by 8 bases. The CDR3 region has the DNA TGTGCCAGCAGCTTGGCGGCTGGGACAGGGGGCGAAAAACTGTTTTTT. Translating it yields CASSLAAGTGGEKLFF.

V gene TRBV6-1 combines with J gene TRBJ2-7; possibly TRBD1 for D (5 bases). CDR1 MNHNS and CDR2 SASEGT come from the germline V gene. V gave up 5 bases and J gave up 3 bases, with 17 bases separating them. The CDR3 runs to 15 residues. The CDR3 DNA reads as TGTGCCAGCAGTCCAAAGAAGGGGTCTTTCTACGAGCAGTACTTC. Translated, it gives CASSPKKGSFYEQYF.

The chain joins TRBV4-2 to TRBJ2-1, with 7 bases matching TRBD2. Germline loops: CDR1 LGHNA, CDR2 YNFKEQ. J lost 0 bases, V lost 3 bases, and 14 bases had no gene match. This CDR3 comprises 19 residues. DNA for the CDR3: TGTGCCAGCAGCCACGCCTCTTCCCGGGAGGTTAGCTCCTACAATGAGCAGTTCTTC. This codes for CASSHASSREVSSYNEQFF.

As regards this clone: An end of the junction does not agree with germline; a read error may underlie this. The CDR3 DNA follows: TGTGCCAACAGTGAATACGGGGGGATGGGTCAGCCCCAGCATTTT. This encodes CANSEYGGMGQPQHF. The chain couples TRBV25-1 to TRBJ1-5; the D gene is possibly TRBD1 (5 bases). The germline CDR1 and CDR2 sequences are MGHDK and SYGVNS. The CDR3 has 15 residues.

The chain is built from TRBV13 and TRBJ2-7, with TRBD1 matching 9 bases. This CDR3 has 15 amino acids. The germline V gene encodes CDR1 PRHDT and CDR2 FYEKMQ (reference sequence). After removal of 5 bases from V and 2 bases from J, the junction contained 7 bases not matched to a gene. This CDR3 reads CASSVRDRDAYEQYF. In DNA form, the CDR3 reads TGTGCCAGCAGCGTCCGGGACAGGGACGCCTACGAGCAGTACTTC.

The chain recombines TRBV10-1 with TRBJ2-5; 10 bases match TRBD1. V lost 4 bases, J lost 5 bases, and 4 bases stayed unmatched. This CDR3 has 14 residues. Looked up from germline, CDR1 is WNHNN and CDR2 is SYGVQD (reference sequence). DNA for the CDR3: TGCGCCAGCAGTGGACAGGGGGCAGGGGAGACCCAGTACTTC. Amino acids: CASSGQGAGETQYF.

The chain combines TRBV7-9 with TRBJ2-2; 13 bases align to TRBD2. CDR3 length: 15 residues. Unmatched junction bases numbered 2, after V lost 6 bases and J lost 4 bases. Looked up from germline, CDR1 is SEHNR and CDR2 is FQNEAQ (reference sequence). The CDR3 spells CASRRTSGSTGELFF. The CDR3 DNA is TGTGCCAGCAGGCGGACTAGCGGGAGCACCGGGGAGCTGTTTTTT.

The V call is TRBV30, the J call TRBJ1-2, with TRBD1 identical over 9 bases. The CDR3 contains 12 residues. The V and J ends lost 4 bases and 8 bases, in that order; junction bases with no gene match: 5. CDR1 is GTSNPN and CDR2 is SVGIG in the germline V gene (reference sequence). The CDR3 sequence: CAWKQGAEGYTF. The CDR3 DNA reads as TGTGCCTGGAAACAGGGGGCTGAGGGCTACACCTTC.

The rearrangement uses TRBV6-5 and TRBJ2-1; 8 nucleotides agree with TRBD1. Losses at the gene ends were 6 bases for V and 6 bases for J; bases not matched to a gene: 4. The CDR3 spans 13 residues. CDR1 and CDR2 (germline): MNHEY, SVGAGI. The CDR3 here is CASSLTGGNEQFF. The CDR3 coding sequence is TGTGCCAGCAGCCTAACAGGGGGCAATGAGCAGTTCTTC.

The chain uses TRBV29-1 and TRBJ2-7; 9 positions agree with TRBD1. After removal of 6 bases from V and 2 bases from J, the junction contained 5 bases not matched to a gene. CDR1 and CDR2 (germline): SQVTM, ANQGSEA. The CDR3 runs 13 residues. Here the CDR3 DNA reads TGCAGCGTGGGGACAGGGAGCGCCTACGAGCAGTACTTC. Translation gives CSVGTGSAYEQYF.

Here the CDR3 reads CASSEGLAGGPPYEQYF. The CDR3 coding sequence is TGTGCCAGCAGTGAAGGGCTAGCGGGAGGTCCCCCCTACGAGCAGTACTTC. The rearrangement uses TRBV6-1 and TRBJ2-7; 11 positions match TRBD2. CDR1 and CDR2 from the germline V gene are MNHNS and SASEGT. The V and J ends lost 1 base and 2 bases, in that order; junction bases with no gene match: 7. The CDR3 has 17 residues.

The rearrangement joins TRBV9 to TRBJ2-2; 13 positions match TRBD2. The V gene end was trimmed by 6 bases and the J gene end by 2 bases; junction bases not matched to a gene: 7. Per the germline V gene, CDR1 is SGDLS and CDR2 is YYNGEE. This CDR3 region has 17 residues. CDR3 residues: CASTRTSGRVNTGELFF. The CDR3 nucleotides are TGTGCCAGCACCCGGACTAGCGGGAGAGTTAACACCGGGGAGCTGTTTTTT.

The chain uses TRBV11-2 and TRBJ2-7; D remains ambiguous. V was pared by 5 bases and J by 3 bases, with 14 bases between. The CDR3 is 14 residues long. Germline V gene data show CDR1 as SGHAT and CDR2 as FQNNGV. CDR3: CASSQLLPGYEQYF. The DNA for the CDR3 is TGTGCCAGCAGCCAACTCCTACCGGGCTACGAGCAGTACTTC. The variable domain in full, with the rest retrieved from reference TRBV11-2 and TRBJ2-7, is EAGVAQSPRYKIIEKRQSVAFWCNPISGHATLYWYQQILGQGPKLLIQFQNNGVVDDSQLPKDRFSAERLKGVDSTLKIQPAKLEDSAVYLCASSQLLPGYEQYFGPGTRLTVT.

V usage is TRBV6-5 and J usage is TRBJ1-5; no clear D gene. This CDR3 has 14 residues. V lost 0 bases, J lost 4 bases, and 7 bases lay in between. Germline values: CDR1 MNHEY, CDR2 SVGAGI. CDR3 coding DNA: TGTGCCAGCAGTTACTCATACAATAATCAGCCCCAGCATTTT. The encoded protein is CASSYSYNNQPQHF.

The gene calls are TRBV5-1 and TRBJ1-1; D is ambiguous. The CDR3 consists of 15 residues. Between the trimmed V and J ends, which lost 1 base and 3 bases, there was a span of 13 bases. Germline CDR1 and CDR2: SGHRS and YFSETQ. The CDR3 region has the DNA TGCGCCAGCAGCTTGATGACCCCCCAGGACACTGAAGCTTTCTTT. Residues: CASSLMTPQDTEAFF. The full variable domain, completed using reference TRBV5-1 and TRBJ1-1, is KAGVTQTPRYLIKTRGQQVTLSCSPISGHRSVSWYQQTPGQGLQFLFEYFSETQRNKGNFPGRFSGRQFSNSRSEMNVSTLELGDSALYLCASSLMTPQDTEAFFGQGTRLTVV.

This sequence joins TRBV9 and TRBJ2-2, with D unclear. Germline V gene lookup returns CDR1 SGDLS and CDR2 YYNGEE. The V end was cut by 0 bases, the J end by 6 bases, with 12 bases between. This CDR3 is 15 amino acids long. The CDR3 nucleotides read TGTGCCAGCAGCGTAGCCTTAGATCTACCCGGGGAGCTGTTTTTT. Translating it yields CASSVALDLPGELFF.

The chain couples TRBV2 to TRBJ1-5, with no clear D. Trimming took off 6 bases at V and 0 bases at J, with 12 bases between the two ends. In germline, CDR1 is SNHLY, CDR2 FYNNEI. The CDR3 totals 15 residues. The CDR3 loop reads CASRAGSGSNQPQHF. Here the CDR3 DNA reads TGTGCCAGCAGGGCGGGTTCGGGTAGCAATCAGCCCCAGCATTTT. The whole variable domain, filled in from reference TRBV2 and TRBJ1-5, reads EPEVTQTPSHQVTQMGQEVILRCVPISNHLYFYWYRQILGQKVEFLVSFYNNEISEKSEIFDDQFSVERPDGSNFTLKIRSTKLEDSAMYFCASRAGSGSNQPQHFGDGTRLSIL.

The genes are TRBV9 and TRBJ1-4; perhaps TRBD1 as D (5 bases). Germline-derived CDR1 and CDR2 are SGDLS and YYNGEE. Trimming stripped 3 bases from V and 5 bases from J, with 11 bases between. The CDR3 has 14 amino acids. This chain's CDR3 is CASSAQVANEKLFF. The CDR3, as DNA: TGTGCCAGCAGCGCACAGGTCGCGAATGAAAAACTGTTTTTT.

This rearrangement joins TRBV6-1 to TRBJ1-2; D might be TRBD1 (6 bases). The length of the CDR3 is 12 residues. Germline CDR1 is MNHNS and CDR2 is SASEGT. V was pared by 5 bases and J by 3 bases, with 7 bases between. CDR3 protein: CASSWTDYGYTF. CDR3 DNA sequence: TGTGCCAGCAGTTGGACAGACTATGGCTACACCTTC.

The chain combines TRBV29-1 with TRBJ2-6; D is perhaps TRBD2 (5 bases). The V gene lost 3 bases and the J gene lost 2 bases, with 8 bases spanning the gap. The germline V gene encodes CDR1 SQVTM and CDR2 ANQGSEA. This CDR3 is 14 amino acids long. CDR3 coding DNA: TGCAGCGTTGATCTGGAGGCTGGGGCCAACGTCCTGACTTTC. Its translation is CSVDLEAGANVLTF.